A selection of T cell receptor beta chains follows, all from one sample in a study of blood T cell repertoires in COVID-19. The protocol was immunoSEQ multiplex PCR, while the TCRdb copy is restricted to in-frame clones and leaves out a portion. The table shows 150,000 to 200,000 clones, with less than 85% occurring only once. The sequenced material came from peripheral blood. Receptors were obtained from a woman aged 80 or over with acute or convalescent COVID-19. Both conserved end residues are part of each CDR3. The order of the fields is D gene, clone size, V gene, J gene, CDR3 protein, CDR3 DNA. D genes are given only for firm matches. Clone size is shown for a subset of rows, as once, few, many or a class of expanded clone.

.,.,TRBV9,TRBJ2-2,CASSVVGSSGELFF,TGTGCCAGCAGCGTAGTTGGCAGTTCCGGGGAGCTGTTTTTT
TRBD1,few,TRBV7-3,TRBJ1-1,CASSLTGDREAFF,TGTGCCAGCAGCTTAACGGGGGACAGGGAAGCTTTCTTT
TRBD2,.,TRBV7-9,TRBJ2-3,CASSLMAGAGTDTQYF,TGTGCCAGCAGCCTAATGGCGGGAGCAGGCACAGATACGCAGTATTTT
TRBD1,.,TRBV3-1/TRBV3-2,TRBJ1-1,CASSRDRGGGYTEAFF,TGTGCCAGCAGCCGGGACAGGGGAGGGGGATACACTGAAGCTTTCTTT
.,.,TRBV2,TRBJ2-3,CASSPWTASTDTQYF,TGTGCCAGCAGTCCGTGGACAGCTAGCACAGATACGCAGTATTTT
TRBD1,few,TRBV19,TRBJ1-4,CASTGTGSNEKLFF,TGTGCCAGTACTGGGACAGGGAGCAATGAAAAACTGTTTTTT
TRBD2,.,TRBV5-1,TRBJ2-3,CASSFGLAGAPDTQYF,TGCGCCAGCAGCTTTGGTCTAGCGGGAGCCCCAGATACGCAGTATTTT
.,.,TRBV6-6,TRBJ2-7,CASTAGSYEQYF,TGTGCCAGCACAGCAGGGTCCTACGAGCAGTACTTC
.,.,TRBV10-3,TRBJ2-7,CAISPDRSEQYF,TGTGCCATCAGTCCCGACAGGAGCGAGCAGTACTTC
TRBD1,.,TRBV19,TRBJ2-4,CASTPGQGAAKNIQYF,TGTGCCAGTACCCCGGGACAGGGGGCGGCCAAAAACATTCAGTACTTC
TRBD1,.,TRBV4-3,TRBJ2-1,CASSQEVVSSRGRRGEQFF,TGCGCCAGCAGCCAAGAAGTTGTCTCGTCGAGGGGGCGTCGGGGTGAGCAGTTCTTC
.,.,TRBV7-8,TRBJ2-5,CASSLDLLYETQYF,TGTGCCAGCAGCTTAGACCTATTATACGAGACCCAGTACTTC
TRBD2,.,TRBV7-8,TRBJ2-7,CASSVRGVAGYYEQYF,TGTGCCAGCAGCGTGAGGGGGGTAGCGGGGTACTACGAGCAGTACTTC
.,.,TRBV6-4,TRBJ1-1,CASSDQRNTEAFF,TGTGCCAGCAGTGACCAGCGGAACACTGAAGCTTTCTTT
TRBD1,.,TRBV24-1,TRBJ2-7,CATSDLTETGVYF,TGTGCCACCAGTGATTTGACAGAGACAGGGGTATACTTC
TRBD2,.,TRBV27,TRBJ2-1,CASSLRGRAGGAAGVPYNEQFF,TGTGCCAGCAGTTTAAGGGGTCGGGCCGGAGGAGCGGCGGGAGTACCCTACAATGAGCAGTTCTTC
TRBD1,.,TRBV5-1,TRBJ1-1,CASSSDRGMNTEAFF,TGCGCCAGCAGCTCCGACAGGGGGATGAACACTGAAGCTTTCTTT
.,.,TRBV5-1,TRBJ2-7,CASSFFPGVYEQYF,TGCGCCAGCAGCTTTTTCCCGGGTGTCTACGAGCAGTACTTC
.,.,TRBV4-2,TRBJ2-1,CASSLSVDEQFF,TGTGCCAGCAGCCTCTCAGTCGATGAGCAGTTCTTC
TRBD2,few,TRBV9,TRBJ2-7,CASSVGLAGGLEQYF,TGTGCCAGCAGCGTAGGATTAGCGGGAGGTCTCGAGCAGTACTTC
TRBD2,.,TRBV24-1,TRBJ2-1,CATSEALSGRWYNEQFF,TGTGCCACCAGTGAGGCCCTTAGCGGGAGGTGGTACAATGAGCAGTTCTTC
.,.,TRBV28,TRBJ2-1,CASISSRAGAPHEQFF,TGTGCCAGCATTTCCTCGAGGGCAGGGGCCCCCCATGAGCAGTTCTTC
TRBD2,.,TRBV3-1/TRBV3-2,TRBJ2-2,CASSQGTSGRWTGELFF,TGTGCCAGCAGCCAAGGGACTAGCGGGAGATGGACCGGGGAGCTGTTTTTT
.,.,TRBV28,TRBJ2-1,CASSTNNEQFF,TGTGCCAGCAGTACAAACAATGAGCAGTTCTTC
TRBD2,many,TRBV7-8,TRBJ2-7,CASSLGLAGGTYEQYF,TGTGCCAGCAGCTTAGGACTAGCGGGAGGCACCTACGAGCAGTACTTC
.,.,TRBV28,TRBJ1-2,CASSLSLYGYTF,TGTGCCAGCAGTTTGAGCCTCTACGGCTACACCTTC
TRBD1,.,TRBV9,TRBJ1-1,CASSPPGQGNTEAFF,TGTGCCAGCAGCCCTCCGGGACAGGGGAACACTGAAGCTTTCTTT
TRBD2,once,TRBV3-1/TRBV3-2,TRBJ2-1,CASSQDTVLAGARRKFF,TGTGCCAGCAGCCAAGATACAGTTCTAGCGGGAGCTCGGCGTAAGTTCTTC
.,many,TRBV7-9,TRBJ2-7,CASSSDTSYEQYF,TGTGCCAGCAGCTCGGACACATCCTACGAGCAGTACTTC